This entry describes one T cell receptor (beta chain). Antigen unknown. This specimen comes from a study of CXCR3-negative and CXCR3-positive naive CD8 T cells. Broader study findings: Comparison of naive cells showed more hydrophobic TRB CDR3s in CXCR3-positive than in CXCR3-negative naive cells. TRBV-TRBJ usage was alike in naive CXCR3-negative and CXCR3-positive cells but differed in memory cells.

5' RACE with UMI labels generated the TRB cDNA libraries. TCRdb re-called the 5' RACE reads and shows each CDR3 protein once, DNA omitted. The sample has around 160,000 distinct CDR3 sequences; the top ten hold about 0.28%. Sequencing was carried out using naive CXCR3+ CD8+ T cells from blood. The subset was: CD45RO-CCR7+CD27+CD95- naive CD8+ T cells expressing CXCR3 (TNR3+). The TCR was taken from a human donor in good health. Some clones in this sample may be carry-over from other donors' samples.

CDR3 protein: CSAEGQGVYEQYF. The chain joins TRBV20-1 to TRBJ2-7; TCRdb proposes TRBD1, but this gene call is untestable without DNA. The CDR3 has 13 residues. Looked up from germline, CDR1 is DFQATT and CDR2 is SNEGSKA (reference sequence).